This entry describes one TCR beta chain. Its target is unknown. This entry comes from a study of T cell responses to AZD1222 COVID-19 vaccine. Study observations and caveats: Spike-specific TCR breadth rose after two AZD1222 doses, and depth rose as well.

The assay was immunoSEQ multiplex PCR, and TCRdb's table has in-frame clones only and misses some. The sample includes 13,000 to 15,000 clones, about four fifths of them seen just once. Germline V lookup: CDR1 MGHRA, CDR2 YSYEKL. The length of the CDR3 is 18 residues. Trimming removed 0 bases at V and 0 bases at J, with 12 bases between. This sequence joins TRBV4-1 and TRBJ1-6; TRBD1 might be the D (5 bases). The sequence was collected from an adult who received the AZD1222 COVID-19 vaccine. The material sequenced was peripheral blood, taken 28 days after the second AZD1222 dose. The CDR3 region is CASSQEGHSGSYNSPLHF. For the CDR3, the DNA is TGCGCCAGCAGCCAAGAGGGGCACTCAGGCTCCTATAATTCACCCCTCCACTTT.